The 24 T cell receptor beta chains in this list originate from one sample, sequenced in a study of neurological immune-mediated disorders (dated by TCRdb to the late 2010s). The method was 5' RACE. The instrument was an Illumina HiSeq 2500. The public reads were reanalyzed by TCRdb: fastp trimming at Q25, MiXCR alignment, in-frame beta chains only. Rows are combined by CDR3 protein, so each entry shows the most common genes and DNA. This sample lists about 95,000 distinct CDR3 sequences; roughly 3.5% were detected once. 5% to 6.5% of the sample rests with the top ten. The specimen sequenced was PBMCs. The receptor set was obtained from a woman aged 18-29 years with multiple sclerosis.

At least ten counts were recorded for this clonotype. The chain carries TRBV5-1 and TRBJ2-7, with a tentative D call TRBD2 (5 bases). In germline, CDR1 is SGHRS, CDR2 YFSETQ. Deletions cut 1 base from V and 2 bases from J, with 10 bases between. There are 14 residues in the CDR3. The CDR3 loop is CASSLLSGTYEQYF. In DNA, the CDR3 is TGCGCCAGCAGCTTGCTTTCGGGGACCTACGAGCAGTACTTC.

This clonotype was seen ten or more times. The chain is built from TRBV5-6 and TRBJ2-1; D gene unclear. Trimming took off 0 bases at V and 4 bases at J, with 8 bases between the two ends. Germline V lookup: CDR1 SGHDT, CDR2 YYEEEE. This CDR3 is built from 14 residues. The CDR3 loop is CASSLVGLYNEQFF. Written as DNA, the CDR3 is TGTGCCAGCAGCTTGGTAGGGTTATACAATGAGCAGTTCTTC.

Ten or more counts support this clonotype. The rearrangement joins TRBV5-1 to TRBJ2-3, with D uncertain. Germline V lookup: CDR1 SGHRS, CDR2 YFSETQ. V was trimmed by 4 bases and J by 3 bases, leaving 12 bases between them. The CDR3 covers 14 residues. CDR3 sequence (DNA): TGCGCCAGCAGCCCCCTCGCGCGGACAGATACGCAGTATTTT. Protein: CASSPLARTDTQYF.

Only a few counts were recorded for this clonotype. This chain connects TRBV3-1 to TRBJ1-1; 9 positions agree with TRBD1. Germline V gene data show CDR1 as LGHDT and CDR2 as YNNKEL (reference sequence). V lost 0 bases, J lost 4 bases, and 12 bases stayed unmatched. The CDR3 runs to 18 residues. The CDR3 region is CASSQDFGTGPFVTEAFF. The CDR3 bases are TGTGCCAGCAGCCAAGATTTCGGGACAGGGCCCTTCGTCACTGAAGCTTTCTTT.

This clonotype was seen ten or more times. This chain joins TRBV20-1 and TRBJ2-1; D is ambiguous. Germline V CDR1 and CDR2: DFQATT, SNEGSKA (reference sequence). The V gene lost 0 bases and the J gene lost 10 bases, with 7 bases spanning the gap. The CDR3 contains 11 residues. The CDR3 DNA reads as TGCAGTGCTAGAGATGTCGGGGAGCAGTTCTTC. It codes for CSARDVGEQFF.

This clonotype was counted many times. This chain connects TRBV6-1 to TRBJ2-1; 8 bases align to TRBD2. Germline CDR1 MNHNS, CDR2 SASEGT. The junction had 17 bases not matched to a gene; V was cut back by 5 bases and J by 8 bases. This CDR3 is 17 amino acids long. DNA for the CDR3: TGTGCCAGCAGTTCAGGCGGCGGGGGGCCCGGTCCGGATGAGCAGTTCTTC. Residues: CASSSGGGGPGPDEQFF.

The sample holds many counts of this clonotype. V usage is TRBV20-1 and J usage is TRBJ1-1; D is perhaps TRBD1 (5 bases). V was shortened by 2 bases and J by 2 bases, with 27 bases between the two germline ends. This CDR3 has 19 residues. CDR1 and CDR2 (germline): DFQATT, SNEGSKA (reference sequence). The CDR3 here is CSARWGSGLNTGVNTEAFF. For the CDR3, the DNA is TGCAGTGCTAGATGGGGGAGTGGTCTTAACACGGGTGTTAACACTGAAGCTTTCTTT.

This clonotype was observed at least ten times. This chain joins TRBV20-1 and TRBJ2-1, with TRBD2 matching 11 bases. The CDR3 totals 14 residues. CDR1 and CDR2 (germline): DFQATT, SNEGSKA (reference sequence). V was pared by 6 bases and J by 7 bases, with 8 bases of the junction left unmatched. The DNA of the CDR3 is TGCAGTGCGACAGGGCTAGCGGGAGGTAATGAGCAGTTCTTC. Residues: CSATGLAGGNEQFF.

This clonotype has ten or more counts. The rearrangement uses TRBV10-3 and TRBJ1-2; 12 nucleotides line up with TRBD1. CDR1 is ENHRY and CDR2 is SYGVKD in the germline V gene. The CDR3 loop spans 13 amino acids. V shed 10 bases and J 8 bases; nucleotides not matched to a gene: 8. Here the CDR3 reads CATAGQGAPGYTF. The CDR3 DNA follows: TGTGCCACCGCGGGACAGGGGGCTCCCGGCTACACCTTC.

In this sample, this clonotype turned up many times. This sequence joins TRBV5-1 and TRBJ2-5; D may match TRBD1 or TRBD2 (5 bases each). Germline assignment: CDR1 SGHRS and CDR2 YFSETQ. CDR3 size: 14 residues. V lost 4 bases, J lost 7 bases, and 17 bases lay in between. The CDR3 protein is CASSVGDERRTQYF. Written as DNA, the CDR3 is TGCGCCAGCAGCGTGGGGGATGAGCGACGGACCCAGTACTTC.

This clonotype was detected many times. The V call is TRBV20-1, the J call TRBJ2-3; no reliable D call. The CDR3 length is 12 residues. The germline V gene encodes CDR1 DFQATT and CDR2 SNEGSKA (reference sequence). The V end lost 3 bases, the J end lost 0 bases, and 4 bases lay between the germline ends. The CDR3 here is CSARTSTDTQYF. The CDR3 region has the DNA TGCAGTGCTAGGACGAGCACAGATACGCAGTATTTT.

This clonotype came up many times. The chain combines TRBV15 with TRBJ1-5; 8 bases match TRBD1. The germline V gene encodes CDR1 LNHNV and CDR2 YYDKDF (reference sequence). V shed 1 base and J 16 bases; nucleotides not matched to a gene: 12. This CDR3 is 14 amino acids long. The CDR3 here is CATSRGGLGTGQHF. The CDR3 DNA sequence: TGTGCCACCAGCAGAGGGGGATTAGGGACAGGTCAACATTTT.

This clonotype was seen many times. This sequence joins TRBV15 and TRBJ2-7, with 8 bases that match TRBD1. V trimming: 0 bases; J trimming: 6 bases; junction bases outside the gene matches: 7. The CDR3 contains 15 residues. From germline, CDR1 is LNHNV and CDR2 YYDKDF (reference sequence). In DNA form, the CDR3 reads TGTGCCACCAGCAGAGATCAGGGGGCGTCAAGCGAGCAGTACTTC. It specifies CATSRDQGASSEQYF. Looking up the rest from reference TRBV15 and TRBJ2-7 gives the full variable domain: DAMVIQNPRYQVTQFGKPVTLSCSQTLNHNVMYWYQQKSSQAPKLLFHYYDKDFNNEADTPDNFQSRRPNTSFCFLDIRSPGLGDTAMYLCATSRDQGASSEQYFGPGTRLTVT.

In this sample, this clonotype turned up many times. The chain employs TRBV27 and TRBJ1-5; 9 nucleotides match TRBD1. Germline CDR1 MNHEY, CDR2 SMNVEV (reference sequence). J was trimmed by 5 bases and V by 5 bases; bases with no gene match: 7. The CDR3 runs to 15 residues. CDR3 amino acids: CASSPPGTGHQPQHF. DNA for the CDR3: TGTGCCAGCAGTCCTCCGGGGACAGGGCATCAGCCCCAGCATTTT.

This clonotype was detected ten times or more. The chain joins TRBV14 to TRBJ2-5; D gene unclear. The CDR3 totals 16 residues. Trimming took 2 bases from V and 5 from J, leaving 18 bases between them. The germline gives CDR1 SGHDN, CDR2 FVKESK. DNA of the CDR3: TGTGCCAGCAGCCAATATCTAACTTCGGCCGGGGAGACCCAGTACTTC. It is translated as CASSQYLTSAGETQYF.

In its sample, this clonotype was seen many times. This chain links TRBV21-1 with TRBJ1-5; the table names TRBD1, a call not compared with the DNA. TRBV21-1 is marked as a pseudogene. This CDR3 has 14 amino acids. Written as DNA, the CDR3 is TGTGCCAGCAGTACCGGACAGGGGGTTCAGCCCCAGCATTTT. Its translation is CASSTGQGVQPQHF.

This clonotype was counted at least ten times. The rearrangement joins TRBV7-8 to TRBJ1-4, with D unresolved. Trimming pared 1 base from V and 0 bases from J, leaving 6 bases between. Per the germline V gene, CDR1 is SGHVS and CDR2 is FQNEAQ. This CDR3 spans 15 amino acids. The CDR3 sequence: CASSLVPATNEKLFF. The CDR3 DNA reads TGTGCCAGCAGCTTAGTCCCAGCAACTAATGAAAAACTGTTTTTT. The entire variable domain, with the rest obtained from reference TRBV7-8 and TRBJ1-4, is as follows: GAGVSQSPRYKVAKRGQDVALRCDPISGHVSLFWYQQALGQGPEFLTYFQNEAQLDKSGLPSDRFFAERPEGSVSTLKIQRTQQEDSAVYLCASSLVPATNEKLFFGSGTQLSVL.

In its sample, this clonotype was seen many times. CDR3 in amino acids: CASGGTLANTIYF. CDR3 coding DNA: TGTGCCAGCGGAGGGACTCTTGCAAACACCATATATTTT. The chain links TRBV27 to TRBJ1-3, with D maybe TRBD1 (5 bases). Germline V gene data show CDR1 as MNHEY and CDR2 as SMNVEV (reference sequence). This CDR3 is 13 amino acids long. V shed 8 bases and J shed 6 bases, with 14 bases lying between them.

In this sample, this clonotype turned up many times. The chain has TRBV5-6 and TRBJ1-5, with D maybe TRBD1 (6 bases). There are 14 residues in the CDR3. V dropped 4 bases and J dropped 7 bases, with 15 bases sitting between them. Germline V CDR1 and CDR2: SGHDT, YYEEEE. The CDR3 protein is CASSSGQSGQPQHF. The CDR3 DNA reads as TGTGCCAGCAGCAGTGGACAGTCGGGACAGCCCCAGCATTTT.

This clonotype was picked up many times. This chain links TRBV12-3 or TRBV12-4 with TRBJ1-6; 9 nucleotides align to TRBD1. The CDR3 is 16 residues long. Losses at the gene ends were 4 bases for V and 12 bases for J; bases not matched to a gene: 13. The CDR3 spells CASSSHRGRGLGPLHF. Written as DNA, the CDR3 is TGTGCCAGCAGTTCGCACAGGGGGCGAGGGTTAGGACCCCTCCACTTT.

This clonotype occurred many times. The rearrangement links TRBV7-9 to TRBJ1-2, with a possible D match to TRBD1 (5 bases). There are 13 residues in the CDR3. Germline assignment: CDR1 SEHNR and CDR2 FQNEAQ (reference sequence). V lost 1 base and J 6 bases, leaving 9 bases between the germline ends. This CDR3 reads CASSLEAGDGYTF. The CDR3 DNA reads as TGTGCCAGCAGCTTAGAAGCGGGGGATGGCTACACCTTC.

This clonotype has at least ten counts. This CDR3 is CATSDLPTTGELFF. DNA of the CDR3: TGTGCCACCAGTGATTTACCTACGACCGGGGAGCTGTTTTTT. This chain joins TRBV24-1 and TRBJ2-2; D gene ambiguous. The V and J ends lost 1 base and 5 bases respectively, with 7 bases between them. CDR1 and CDR2 from the germline V gene are KGHDR and SFDVKD. The CDR3 spans 14 residues.

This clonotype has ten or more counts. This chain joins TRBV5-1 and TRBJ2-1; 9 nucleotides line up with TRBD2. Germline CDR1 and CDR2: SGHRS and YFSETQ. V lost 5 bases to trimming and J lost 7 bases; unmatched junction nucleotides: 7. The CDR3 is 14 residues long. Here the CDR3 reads CASSRRGGINEQFF. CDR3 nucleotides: TGCGCCAGCAGTCGGCGGGGGGGCATAAATGAGCAGTTCTTC. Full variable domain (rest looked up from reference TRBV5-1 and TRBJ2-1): KAGVTQTPRYLIKTRGQQVTLSCSPISGHRSVSWYQQTPGQGLQFLFEYFSETQRNKGNFPGRFSGRQFSNSRSEMNVSTLELGDSALYLCASSRRGGINEQFFGPGTRLTVL.

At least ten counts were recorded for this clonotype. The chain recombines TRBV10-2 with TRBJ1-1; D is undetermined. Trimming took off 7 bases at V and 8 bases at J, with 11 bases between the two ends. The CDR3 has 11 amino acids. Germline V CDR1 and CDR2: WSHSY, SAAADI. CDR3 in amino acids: CASNGGLEAFF. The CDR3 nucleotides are TGCGCCAGCAACGGCGGCTTAGAAGCTTTCTTT.